These T cell receptor beta chains were read from a single sample in a study of CD8 T cells in Susac syndrome. TCRdb re-called the immunoSEQ multiplex PCR reads through MiXCR, storing one row per CDR3 protein. The sample consists of 150,000 to 160,000 distinct CDR3 sequences, nearly 97% of them appearing once. The material sequenced was CD8+ T cells from PBMCs. These receptors were collected from a human donor with multiple sclerosis. CDR3s leave out the opening cysteine and the closing phenylalanine or tryptophan.

J	V	CDR3
TRBJ2-3	TRBV29-1	SVWGGPTDTQY
TRBJ2-7	TRBV7-8	ASSFRTREPYEQY
TRBJ1-1	TRBV6-5	ASSYSARDEAF
TRBJ2-1	TRBV15	ATSRGGVDYNEQF
TRBJ2-3	TRBV6-2/TRBV6-3	ASTQGVTDTQY
TRBJ2-2	TRBV9	ASSGQGHFTGELF
TRBJ1-2	TRBV7-6	ASSLGAGDRDGYT
TRBJ1-5	TRBV2	ASRKRGTVQPQH
TRBJ2-3	TRBV6-4	ATSDSPTDTQY
TRBJ2-1	TRBV12-3/TRBV12-4	ASSLTINEQF
TRBJ2-2	TRBV12-3/TRBV12-4	ASSNGQELF
TRBJ1-2	TRBV30	VTERDRSYGYT
TRBJ1-5	TRBV3-1	ASSPSDGNNQPQH
TRBJ1-1	TRBV29-1	SVDHGLNTEAF
TRBJ2-1	TRBV20-1	SASGGRNNEQF
TRBJ2-1	TRBV29-1	SVVGSGQF
TRBJ2-7	TRBV12-5	ASGLGTGGYEQY
TRBJ2-3	TRBV19	ASSITEDRGTDTQY
TRBJ1-1	TRBV11-1	ASSTPHNTEAF
TRBJ2-1	TRBV6-5	ASTPTGTVMF
TRBJ1-2	TRBV13	ASSQGGTSYGYT
TRBJ2-5	TRBV7-2	ASSSYPWARNQETQY
TRBJ2-2	TRBV29-1	SVEVARRGELF
TRBJ2-1	TRBV5-6	ASSLVSAEQF
TRBJ1-6	TRBV30	AWSGDSNDSPLH
TRBJ1-2	TRBV29-1	SVEGIGGNYGYT
TRBJ2-2	TRBV12-5	ASVLPGVGTGELF
TRBJ1-6	TRBV14	ASSQSPYSPLH
TRBJ1-1	TRBV4-1	ASSRPDTLSTEAF
TRBJ2-1	TRBV4-1	ASSQASADEQF
TRBJ2-2	TRBV27	ASSTPPARIPSNTGELF
TRBJ2-3	TRBV7-9	ASGAGFAGTDTQY
TRBJ2-4	TRBV12-3/TRBV12-4	ASSTSGEKNIQY
TRBJ2-3	TRBV3-1	ASSQGRTAGGTDTQY
TRBJ1-2	TRBV30	AWETESGYT
TRBJ1-3	TRBV29-1	SVFINPGNTIY
TRBJ2-1	TRBV27	ASSYTEGEQF
TRBJ1-1	TRBV6-6	ASSFRENTEAF
TRBJ1-5	TRBV27	ASSLAPGSSNQPQH
TRBJ1-1	TRBV30	AWDQTGGYTEAF
TRBJ2-5	TRBV29-1	SVARTEETQY